The 20 T cell receptor beta chains in this list originate from one sample, sequenced in a study of graft-versus-host responses after intestinal transplantation. Libraries were prepared by immunoSEQ multiplex PCR; TCRdb keeps only in-frame clonotypes and omits some of them. Of around 40,000 clones detected, 94% appear once; the ten largest clones hold 0.2% to 0.25%. No antigen is known for these receptors. This specimen consisted of unstimulated CD4+ T cells sorted from spleen or lymph node cells, obtained before transplant. The source of these receptors is a human donor who was the organ donor for an intestinal transplant.

The gene calls are TRBV28 and TRBJ2-5; 11 bases fit TRBD1. The J call may be in error: the DNA end matches TRBJ2-7 better. The length of the CDR3 is 13 residues. Germline V lookup: CDR1 MDHEN, CDR2 SYDVKM. DNA for the CDR3: TGTGCCAGCAGTGAGGACAGGGGGCGCGAGCAGTACTTC. Translating gives CASSEDRGREQYF.

The CDR3 here is CAISESKSGGTGELFF. The CDR3 DNA reads as TGTGCCATCAGTGAGTCGAAGTCAGGGGGCACCGGGGAGCTGTTTTTT. This chain connects TRBV10-3 to TRBJ2-2, with 7 bases lining up with TRBD1. Germline assignment: CDR1 ENHRY and CDR2 SYGVKD. The CDR3 contains 16 residues. V shed 0 bases, J shed 4 bases, and the junction held 5 bases outside the gene matches.

The rearrangement uses TRBV28 and TRBJ2-7; a possible D gene is TRBD2 (5 bases). Germline assignment: CDR1 MDHEN and CDR2 SYDVKM. The CDR3 is 12 amino acids. V lost 1 base and J lost 7, with 8 bases in between. The CDR3 loop is CASSLSGLEQYF. CDR3 sequence (DNA): TGTGCCAGCAGTTTATCGGGGTTGGAGCAGTACTTC.

The rearrangement joins TRBV9 to TRBJ1-6; TRBD1 agrees at 7 bases. Germline trimming cut 6 bases from V and 10 bases from J; bases unmatched to any gene: 16. The CDR3 contains 16 residues. Germline CDR1 is SGDLS and CDR2 is YYNGEE. For the CDR3, the DNA is TGTGCCAGCACCCGGGGGGGACAGTTCGAGGGGTCACCCCTCCACTTT. Translated, it gives CASTRGGQFEGSPLHF.

The chain links TRBV4-2 to TRBJ2-5; 9 bases are a match to TRBD2. V lost 0 bases and J lost 1; bases outside the gene matches: 3. The CDR3 spans 16 residues. Germline CDR1 is LGHNA and CDR2 is YNFKEQ. CDR3 in amino acids: CASSQDPGLAQETQYF. In DNA form, the CDR3 reads TGTGCCAGCAGCCAAGACCCGGGACTAGCCCAAGAGACCCAGTACTTC.

This clone appeared once. The chain combines TRBV5-6 with TRBJ1-1; 8 bases are shared with TRBD1. The germline CDR1 and CDR2 sequences are SGHDT and YYEEEE. V trimming: 3 bases; J trimming: 3 bases; junction bases outside the gene matches: 4. The CDR3 runs 14 residues. CDR3 residues: CASSSGQAYTEAFF. The CDR3 bases are TGTGCCAGCAGCTCGGGACAGGCCTACACTGAAGCTTTCTTT.

The rearrangement links TRBV7-2 to TRBJ2-2; 8 nucleotides match TRBD2. V was clipped by 0 bases and J by 6 bases; unmatched bases: 6. The CDR3 contains 16 residues. Germline V gene data show CDR1 as SGHTA and CDR2 as FQGNSA. The CDR3 sequence: CASSLARGARAGELFF. CDR3 DNA sequence: TGTGCCAGCAGCTTAGCGCGGGGGGCACGCGCCGGGGAGCTGTTTTTT.

The chain joins TRBV7-2 to TRBJ2-1, with no clear D. V dropped 0 bases and J dropped 3 bases, with 9 bases sitting between them. The CDR3 is 15 residues long. Germline loops: CDR1 SGHTA, CDR2 FQGNSA. The chain's CDR3 is CASSLAWARYNEQFF. In DNA form, the CDR3 reads TGTGCCAGCAGCTTAGCGTGGGCCCGCTACAATGAGCAGTTCTTC.

This chain links TRBV15 with TRBJ2-3; 7 bases are shared with TRBD2. This CDR3 spans 15 amino acids. Trimming at V came to 4 bases and at J to 6 bases, leaving 10 bases not matched to a gene. Germline lookup yields CDR1 LNHNV and CDR2 YYDKDF (reference sequence). Here the CDR3 reads CATSKQRGSFDTQYF. In DNA, the CDR3 is TGTGCCACCAGCAAACAGCGGGGTTCCTTTGATACGCAGTATTTT.

The chain employs TRBV5-1 and TRBJ2-3; 12 bases align to TRBD2. Trimming removed 4 bases from V and 4 bases from J; junction bases left unmatched: 1. Germline CDR1 SGHRS, CDR2 YFSETQ. The CDR3 contains 14 residues. CDR3 region: CASSPSGGADTQYF. As DNA, the CDR3 is TGCGCCAGCAGCCCTAGCGGGGGGGCAGATACGCAGTATTTT.

The chain is built from TRBV4-1 and TRBJ1-1; 7 nucleotides agree with TRBD1. Germline V gene data show CDR1 as MGHRA and CDR2 as YSYEKL. V was pared by 6 bases and J by 1 base, with 11 bases of the junction left unmatched. This CDR3 contains 16 residues. This CDR3 reads CASRITGTETNTEAFF. The CDR3 nucleotides are TGCGCCAGCAGGATTACCGGGACAGAGACGAACACTGAAGCTTTCTTT.

This chain connects TRBV19 to TRBJ1-6; tentative D call: TRBD1 (5 bases). Germline V gives CDR1 LNHDA, CDR2 SQIVND (reference sequence). The CDR3 is 17 residues long. The ends were cut back, 5 bases at V and 2 bases at J, with 16 bases in the middle. DNA for the CDR3: TGTGCCAGTAGTGTTCAGGGAAGATGGACCTATAATTCACCCCTCCACTTT. It is translated as CASSVQGRWTYNSPLHF.

The rearrangement uses TRBV6-5 and TRBJ2-2; a possible D gene is TRBD1 (6 bases). Trimming left V 6 bases short and J 0 bases short, with 11 bases between. Germline V lookup: CDR1 MNHEY, CDR2 SVGAGI. This CDR3 is 15 amino acids long. CDR3 sequence reads: CASSSGTSNTGELFF. In DNA form, the CDR3 reads TGTGCCAGCAGCTCCGGGACATCGAACACCGGGGAGCTGTTTTTT.

This clone is a singleton in its sample. The chain recombines TRBV10-3 with TRBJ1-2; 8 bases map to TRBD1. Germline trimming cut 4 bases from V and 3 bases from J; bases unmatched to any gene: 10. Germline V gene lookup returns CDR1 ENHRY and CDR2 SYGVKD. CDR3 length: 16 amino acids. CDR3 sequence reads: CAISAQGAAPDYGYTF. For the CDR3, the DNA is TGTGCCATCAGTGCCCAGGGGGCGGCCCCTGACTATGGCTACACCTTC.

V gene TRBV4-3 combines with J gene TRBJ2-3; the D gene could be TRBD1 or TRBD2 (5 bases each). The germline gives CDR1 LGHNA, CDR2 YSLEER. Between the trimmed V and J ends, which lost 1 base and 0 bases, there was a span of 11 bases. The CDR3 consists of 16 residues. CDR3 nucleotides: TGCGCCAGCAGCCAAGCCGGGGCCAGTAGCACAGATACGCAGTATTTT. Its translation is CASSQAGASSTDTQYF.

The CDR3 bases are TGTGCCAGCAGCTTGGCCTACGAGCAGTACTTC. It encodes CASSLAYEQYF. The chain links TRBV5-6 to TRBJ2-7; no firm D call. This CDR3 comprises 11 residues. Trimming took 0 bases from V and 2 from J, leaving 0 bases between them. Germline CDR1 reads SGHDT; CDR2 reads YYEEEE.

The V gene is TRBV7-6, the J gene TRBJ2-1; no reliable D call. Trimming shortened V by 5 bases and J by 6 bases, and 14 bases separated the two germline ends. Germline lookup yields CDR1 SGHVS and CDR2 FNYEAQ. CDR3 length: 14 amino acids. Here the CDR3 reads CASSISLTGNEQFF. The CDR3 DNA reads TGTGCCAGCAGCATTAGCCTGACTGGCAATGAGCAGTTCTTC.

This chain joins TRBV5-6 and TRBJ1-4, with 7 bases identical to TRBD1. V gave up 1 base and J gave up 6 bases; unmatched junction bases: 12. Germline lookup yields CDR1 SGHDT and CDR2 YYEEEE. The CDR3 loop spans 17 amino acids. Written as DNA, the CDR3 is TGTGCCAGCAGCTTGCGGGTTGAGGACAGGTCCGATGAAAAACTGTTTTTT. Residues: CASSLRVEDRSDEKLFF.

This clone was seen a single time. The gene calls are TRBV5-4 and TRBJ2-3, with 9 bases matching TRBD2. With V trimmed by 0 bases and J by 3 bases, 5 bases remained unmatched. The CDR3 consists of 16 residues. Germline V gives CDR1 SGHNT, CDR2 YYREEE (reference sequence). CDR3: CASSLGGGALTDTQYF. In DNA, the CDR3 is TGTGCCAGCAGCTTGGGCGGGGGGGCTTTGACAGATACGCAGTATTTT. Full variable domain (outside the CDR3, taken from reference TRBV5-4 and TRBJ2-3): ETGVTQSPTHLIKTRGQQVTLRCSSQSGHNTVSWYQQALGQGPQFIFQYYREEENGRGNFPPRFSGLQFPNYSSELNVNALELDDSALYLCASSLGGGALTDTQYFGPGTRLTVL.

The chain carries TRBV4-1 and TRBJ1-6, with 8 bases that match TRBD1. The germline V gene has CDR1 MGHRA and CDR2 YSYEKL. Losses at the gene ends were 4 bases for V and 7 bases for J; bases not matched to a gene: 6. The CDR3 totals 15 residues. The CDR3 nucleotides read TGCGCCAGCAGCCTCGGACAGGGTGGAAATTCACCCCTCCACTTT. Protein: CASSLGQGGNSPLHF.